A selection of T cell receptor beta chains follows, all from one sample in a study of blood T cell repertoires in COVID-19. This table comes from immunoSEQ multiplex PCR, and its TCRdb copy is limited to in-frame clones, with some not included. This sample has under 200,000 clones, with 70% to 85% found just once. Source material: PBMCs or T cells enriched from blood (not recorded which). The receptor set was obtained from a woman in her sixties or seventies in a cohort exposed to, infected with or recovered from COVID-19 (not recorded which). Both conserved end residues are part of each CDR3. A D gene is named only where the DNA matches it firmly. Only some rows state a clone size, as once, few, many or a class for expanded clones.

j_gene	abundance	d_gene	v_gene	CDR3nt	CDR3aa
TRBJ1-4	NA	NA	TRBV28	TGTGCCAGCAGCGTTCAGGGACTTAATGAAAAACTGTTTTTT	CASSVQGLNEKLFF
TRBJ2-6	NA	TRBD1	TRBV11-3	TGTGCCAGCAGCCATGGGACAGGGGGCGCTAAGAGCTCTGGGGCCAACGTCCTGACTTTC	CASSHGTGGAKSSGANVLTF
TRBJ2-6	NA	NA	TRBV9	TGTGCCAGCAGACGACTCCAGGGTGAAGGAACTGGGGCCAACGTCCTGACTTTC	CASRRLQGEGTGANVLTF
TRBJ2-1	NA	TRBD2	TRBV5-4	TGTGCCAGCAGCCGACTAGGACTAGTCAGCTTGGGCAATGAGCAGTTCTTC	CASSRLGLVSLGNEQFF
TRBJ2-7	once	TRBD1	TRBV28	TGTGCCAGCAGTTTATCTCGGACAGGCTCATACGAGCAGTACTTC	CASSLSRTGSYEQYF
TRBJ2-3	NA	TRBD2	TRBV27	TGTGCCAGCAGTTTATGGCGGGAGGGCGGTGCAGATACGCAGTATTTT	CASSLWREGGADTQYF
TRBJ1-4	NA	NA	TRBV5-4	TGTGCCAGCAGTTTAGCAGCGACTAATGAAAAACTGTTTTTT	CASSLAATNEKLFF
TRBJ2-5	NA	TRBD2	TRBV18	TGTGCCAGCTCACCCCAGGAGGCTAGCGGGAGAGTGACCCAGTACTTC	CASSPQEASGRVTQYF
TRBJ1-6	NA	TRBD1	TRBV28	TGTGCCGTTTGGGACAGAGCCAATTCACCCCTCCACTTT	CAVWDRANSPLHF
TRBJ2-3	few	NA	TRBV7-9	TGTGCCAGCACCTTGGGGACGGGGGGCACAGATACGCAGTATTTT	CASTLGTGGTDTQYF
TRBJ2-1	NA	NA	TRBV6-5	TGTGCCAGTTGGCAAGTAAAGCAGTTCTTC	CASWQVKQFF
TRBJ2-1	NA	TRBD2	TRBV7-2	TGTGCCAGCAGCTTACTAGCGGGAGTTGGGAATGAGCAGTTCTTC	CASSLLAGVGNEQFF
TRBJ1-2	NA	TRBD1	TRBV19	TGTGCCAGTAGTATAGCCGCGACAGGGTATGGCTACACCTTC	CASSIAATGYGYTF
TRBJ1-5	few	NA	TRBV12-5	TGTGCTAGTGGTTTGGTGGCAGACAGTCAGCCCCAGCATTTT	CASGLVADSQPQHF
TRBJ1-5	NA	NA	TRBV6-2/TRBV6-3	TGTGCCAGCAGTTACACAGGGAATCAGCCCCAGCATTTT	CASSYTGNQPQHF
TRBJ2-3	NA	TRBD2	TRBV27	TGTGCCAGCAGTTCTCGGACTAGCGGGCTTAGCACAGATACGCAGTATTTT	CASSSRTSGLSTDTQYF
TRBJ2-7	NA	NA	TRBV28	TGTGCCAGCAGTCCGAGACTAGGGATCTACGAGCAGTACTTC	CASSPRLGIYEQYF
TRBJ2-3	NA	NA	TRBV11-3	TGTGCCAGCAGCTCGCGAGATACGCAGTATTTT	CASSSRDTQYF
TRBJ2-1	NA	NA	TRBV2	TGTGCCAGCAGTGTAGTCAGGGGAGATGAGCAGTTCTTC	CASSVVRGDEQFF
TRBJ2-1	NA	NA	TRBV7-2	TGTGCCAGCAGCTTAGGGTTGGGCAGGGTACAGTTCTTC	CASSLGLGRVQFF
TRBJ2-5	NA	NA	TRBV29-1	TGCAGCGTTGCACCTGGGGAGGAGACCCAGTACTTC	CSVAPGEETQYF
TRBJ1-1	NA	NA	TRBV5-4	TGTGCCAGCAGCTTGGGGACTAGGCGGGGAGGCGATGAAGCTTTCTTT	CASSLGTRRGGDEAFF
TRBJ2-7	few	NA	TRBV7-2	TGTGCCAGCAGCCCCTACGCGGGCGAGCAGTACTTC	CASSPYAGEQYF
TRBJ1-2	NA	TRBD1	TRBV7-9	TGTGCCAGCAGCCGCGCAACAGGGGACTATGGCTACACCTTC	CASSRATGDYGYTF
TRBJ1-3	once	NA	TRBV3-1/TRBV3-2	TGTGCCAGCATGCTCACTTTCGACAGTGGAAACACCATATATTTT	CASMLTFDSGNTIYF
TRBJ2-7	NA	TRBD1	TRBV7-2	TGTGCCAGCAGCTCCACCCGGGACAGTACCTACGAGCAGTACTTC	CASSSTRDSTYEQYF
TRBJ1-2	once	NA	TRBV2	TGTGCCAGCAGTTGGGCACCCTTGGATGGCTACACCTTC	CASSWAPLDGYTF
TRBJ2-7	NA	TRBD2	TRBV28	TGTGCCAGCAGTTTAAACCTTCCTAGCGGGTCCTACGAGCAGTACTTC	CASSLNLPSGSYEQYF
TRBJ2-3	NA	TRBD2	TRBV9	TGTGCCAGCAGCGTAGAGTTGGGACTAGCGGGAGATACGCAGTATTTT	CASSVELGLAGDTQYF
TRBJ1-1	NA	TRBD1	TRBV6-4	TGTGCCAGCAGTTTACAGGGGGGCACTGAAGCTTTCTTT	CASSLQGGTEAFF
TRBJ1-5	NA	NA	TRBV28	TGTGCCAGCCACCCCGGAGACAGGCGGTATCAGCCCCAGCATTTT	CASHPGDRRYQPQHF
TRBJ1-1	NA	TRBD1	TRBV5-1	TGCGCCAGCAGCACATCACAGGGGGCCTTCACTGAAGCTTTCTTT	CASSTSQGAFTEAFF
TRBJ2-1	NA	TRBD2	TRBV5-1	TGCGCCAGCAGCCGTGGGACTAGCGGGATTTCATTCGGTGAGCAGTTCTTC	CASSRGTSGISFGEQFF
TRBJ1-2	few	NA	TRBV6-2/TRBV6-3	TGTGCCAGCAGTTACTCGAGAGCAGGGTCTGGGGGCTACACCTTC	CASSYSRAGSGGYTF
TRBJ2-1	NA	TRBD2	TRBV4-3	TGCGCCAGCAGTCCGGGACTAGCGGGAGGGTCCAGCTCCTACAATGAGCAGTTCTTC	CASSPGLAGGSSSYNEQFF
TRBJ1-2	few	NA	TRBV3-1/TRBV3-2	TGTGCCAGCAGTCAACAGGACTATGGCTACACCTTC	CASSQQDYGYTF
TRBJ1-4	NA	NA	TRBV4-1	TGCGCCAGCAGCCGAGAACCGGGACAAATAAATGAAAAACTGTTTTTT	CASSREPGQINEKLFF
TRBJ2-1	NA	NA	TRBV5-1	TGCGCCAGCAACCGAGACACAGACTACAATGAGCAGTTCTTC	CASNRDTDYNEQFF
TRBJ1-2	NA	TRBD1	TRBV6-5	TGTGCCAGCAGCCGCGACAGGGGCCCCTATGGCTACACCTTC	CASSRDRGPYGYTF
TRBJ2-2	NA	NA	TRBV6-2/TRBV6-3	TGTGCCAGCAGTTACTCCATCCGGCGGGCAGCCCTGGGTGGGTCATACGGGGAGCTGTTTTTT	CASSYSIRRAALGGSYGELFF
TRBJ2-7	NA	TRBD2	TRBV13	TGTGCCAGCAGCTTAATGGGGGGGAACGAGCAGTACTTC	CASSLMGGNEQYF
TRBJ2-3	NA	NA	TRBV7-9	TGTGCCAGCAGCTCCGACTCCTACACAGATACGCAGTATTTT	CASSSDSYTDTQYF
TRBJ1-2	NA	NA	TRBV28	TGTGCCAGCAGGGGTTCGGGCAGGGGAAACTATGGCTACACCTTC	CASRGSGRGNYGYTF
TRBJ2-7	NA	NA	TRBV28	TGTGCCAGCGGTAACATCTACGAGCAGTACTTC	CASGNIYEQYF